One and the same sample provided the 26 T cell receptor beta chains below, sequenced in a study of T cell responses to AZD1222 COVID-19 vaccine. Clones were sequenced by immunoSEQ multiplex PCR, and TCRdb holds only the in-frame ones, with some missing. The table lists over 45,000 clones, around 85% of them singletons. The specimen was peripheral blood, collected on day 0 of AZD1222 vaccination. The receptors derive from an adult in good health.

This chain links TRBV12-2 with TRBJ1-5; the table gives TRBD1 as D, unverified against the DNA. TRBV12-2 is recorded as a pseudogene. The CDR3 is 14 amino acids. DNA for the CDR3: TGTGCAAGTGAAAACAGGGTGTGGAATCAGCCCCAGCATTTT. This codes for CASENRVWNQPQHF.

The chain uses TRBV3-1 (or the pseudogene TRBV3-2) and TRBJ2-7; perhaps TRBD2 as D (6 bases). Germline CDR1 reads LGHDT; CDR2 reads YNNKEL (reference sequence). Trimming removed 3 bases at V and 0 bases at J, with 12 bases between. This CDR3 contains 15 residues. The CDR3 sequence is CASSQASGYSYEQYF. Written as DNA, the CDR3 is TGTGCCAGCAGCCAGGCAAGCGGGTACTCCTACGAGCAGTACTTC.

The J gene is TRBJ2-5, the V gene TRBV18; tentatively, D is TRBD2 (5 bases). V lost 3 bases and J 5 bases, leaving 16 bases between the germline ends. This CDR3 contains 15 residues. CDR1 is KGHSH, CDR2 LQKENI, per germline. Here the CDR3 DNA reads TGTGCCAGCTCACCTATCTATGGGGAGCTGGAGACCCAGTACTTC. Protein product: CASSPIYGELETQYF.

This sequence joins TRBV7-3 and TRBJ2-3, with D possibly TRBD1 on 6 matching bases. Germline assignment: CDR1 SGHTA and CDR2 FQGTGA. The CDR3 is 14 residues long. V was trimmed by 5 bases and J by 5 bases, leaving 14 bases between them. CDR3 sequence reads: CASSPGDTLDTQYF. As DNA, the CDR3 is TGTGCCAGCAGCCCCGGGGACACCTTAGATACGCAGTATTTT.

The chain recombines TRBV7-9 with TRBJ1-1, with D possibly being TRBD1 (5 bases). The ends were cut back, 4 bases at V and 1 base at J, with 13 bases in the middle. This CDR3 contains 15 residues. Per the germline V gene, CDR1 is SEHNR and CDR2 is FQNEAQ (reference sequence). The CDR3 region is CASSSRSGRNTEAFF. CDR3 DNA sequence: TGTGCCAGCAGCTCAAGATCAGGGAGGAACACTGAAGCTTTCTTT.

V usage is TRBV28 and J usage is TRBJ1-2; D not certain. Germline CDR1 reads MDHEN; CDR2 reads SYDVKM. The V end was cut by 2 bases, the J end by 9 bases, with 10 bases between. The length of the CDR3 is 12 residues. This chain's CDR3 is CASSLEIGSYTF. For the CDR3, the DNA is TGTGCCAGCAGTTTAGAGATAGGGAGCTACACCTTC.

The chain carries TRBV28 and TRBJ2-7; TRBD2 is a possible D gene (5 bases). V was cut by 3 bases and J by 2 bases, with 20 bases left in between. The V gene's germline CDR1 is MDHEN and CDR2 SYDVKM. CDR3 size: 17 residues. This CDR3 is CASSFRLPSRSTYEQYF. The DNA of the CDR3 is TGTGCCAGCAGTTTCAGACTACCGAGTCGTAGTACCTACGAGCAGTACTTC.

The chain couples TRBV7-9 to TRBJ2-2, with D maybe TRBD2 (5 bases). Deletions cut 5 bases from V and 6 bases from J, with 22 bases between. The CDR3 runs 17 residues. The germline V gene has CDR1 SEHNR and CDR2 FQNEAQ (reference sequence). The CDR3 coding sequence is TGTGCCAGCAGCCCCAAGGCATCCGGAGGCCCAGCCGGGGAGCTGTTTTTT. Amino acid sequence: CASSPKASGGPAGELFF.

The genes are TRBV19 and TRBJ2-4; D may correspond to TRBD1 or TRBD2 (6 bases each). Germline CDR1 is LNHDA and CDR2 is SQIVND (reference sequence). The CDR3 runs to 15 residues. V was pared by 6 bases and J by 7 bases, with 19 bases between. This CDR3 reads CASRSRGQTRNIQYF. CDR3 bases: TGTGCCAGTAGAAGCCGGGGGCAGACCCGTAACATTCAGTACTTC.

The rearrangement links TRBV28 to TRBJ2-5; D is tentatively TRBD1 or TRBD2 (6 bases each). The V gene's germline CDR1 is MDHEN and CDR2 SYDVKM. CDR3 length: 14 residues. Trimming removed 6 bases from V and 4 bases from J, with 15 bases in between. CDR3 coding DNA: TGTGCCAGCAGCTGGGGGGCAGGGGCAGAGACCCAGTACTTC. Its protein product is CASSWGAGAETQYF.

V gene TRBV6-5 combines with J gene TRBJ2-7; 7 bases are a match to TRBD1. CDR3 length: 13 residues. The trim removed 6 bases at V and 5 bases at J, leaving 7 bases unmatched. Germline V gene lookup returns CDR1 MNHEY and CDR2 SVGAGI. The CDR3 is CASRRTGSDEQYF. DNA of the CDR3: TGTGCCAGCAGACGGACAGGTAGCGACGAGCAGTACTTC.

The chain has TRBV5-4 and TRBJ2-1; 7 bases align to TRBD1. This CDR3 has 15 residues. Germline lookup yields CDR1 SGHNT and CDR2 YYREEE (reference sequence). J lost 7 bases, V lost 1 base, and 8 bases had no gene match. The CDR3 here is CASSLRGGEGNEQFF. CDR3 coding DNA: TGTGCCAGCAGCTTGAGAGGGGGCGAGGGGAATGAGCAGTTCTTC.

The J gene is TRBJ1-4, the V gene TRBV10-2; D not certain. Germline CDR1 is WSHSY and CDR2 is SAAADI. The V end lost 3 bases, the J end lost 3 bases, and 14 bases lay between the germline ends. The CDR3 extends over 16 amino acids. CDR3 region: CASSDPVGTANEKLFF. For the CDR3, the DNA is TGCGCCAGCAGTGACCCGGTGGGTACGGCTAATGAAAAACTGTTTTTT.

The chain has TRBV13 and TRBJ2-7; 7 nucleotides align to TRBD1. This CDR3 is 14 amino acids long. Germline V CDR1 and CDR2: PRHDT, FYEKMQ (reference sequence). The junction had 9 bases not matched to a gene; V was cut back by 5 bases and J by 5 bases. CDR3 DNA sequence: TGTGCCAGCAGCCAGCAGGGACAGATAAACGAGCAGTACTTC. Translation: CASSQQGQINEQYF. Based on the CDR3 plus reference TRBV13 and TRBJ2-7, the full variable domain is AAGVIQSPRHLIKEKRETATLKCYPIPRHDTVYWYQQGPGQDPQFLISFYEKMQSDKGSIPDRFSAQQFSDYHSELNMSSLELGDSALYFCASSQQGQINEQYFGPGTRLTVT.

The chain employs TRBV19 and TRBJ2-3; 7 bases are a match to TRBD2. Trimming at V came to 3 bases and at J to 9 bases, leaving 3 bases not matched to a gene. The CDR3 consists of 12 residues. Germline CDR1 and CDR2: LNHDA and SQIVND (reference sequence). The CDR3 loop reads CASSMGGDTQYF. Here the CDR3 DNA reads TGTGCCAGTAGTATGGGGGGGGACACGCAGTATTTT.

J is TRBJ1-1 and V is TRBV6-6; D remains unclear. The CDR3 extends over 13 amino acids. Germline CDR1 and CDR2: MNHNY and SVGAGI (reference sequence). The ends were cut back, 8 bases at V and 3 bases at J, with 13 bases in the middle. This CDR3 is CASLVRADTEAFF. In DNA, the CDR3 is TGTGCCAGCCTGGTGCGGGCGGACACTGAAGCTTTCTTT.

The CDR3 loop reads CASSLRAPGQGFFANTGELFF. Here the CDR3 DNA reads TGTGCCAGCAGCTTACGTGCCCCGGGACAGGGATTCTTCGCGAACACCGGGGAGCTGTTTTTT. The chain links TRBV7-6 to TRBJ2-2, with 9 bases fitting TRBD1. V was pared by 2 bases and J by 0 bases, with 16 bases of the junction left unmatched. Germline V gene data show CDR1 as SGHVS and CDR2 as FNYEAQ. The CDR3 consists of 21 residues.

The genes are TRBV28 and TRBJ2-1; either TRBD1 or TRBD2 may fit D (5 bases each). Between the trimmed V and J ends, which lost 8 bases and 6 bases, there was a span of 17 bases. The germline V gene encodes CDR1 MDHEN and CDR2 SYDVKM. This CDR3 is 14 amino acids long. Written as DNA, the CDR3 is TGTGCCAGCCCCCCGAGGGGATTAGGCAATGAGCAGTTCTTC. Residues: CASPPRGLGNEQFF.

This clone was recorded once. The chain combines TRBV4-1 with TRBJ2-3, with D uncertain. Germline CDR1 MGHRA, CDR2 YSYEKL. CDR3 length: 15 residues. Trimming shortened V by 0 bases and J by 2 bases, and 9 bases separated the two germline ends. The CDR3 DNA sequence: TGCGCCAGCAGCCAAGAAGGGCTACTCACAGATACGCAGTATTTT. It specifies CASSQEGLLTDTQYF.

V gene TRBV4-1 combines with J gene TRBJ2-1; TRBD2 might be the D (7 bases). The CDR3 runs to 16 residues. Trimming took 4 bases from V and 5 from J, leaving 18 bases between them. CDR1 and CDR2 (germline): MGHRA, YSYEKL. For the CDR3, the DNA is TGCGCCAGCAGCCCCCTCGCGGGGGCCGGTCACAATGAGCAGTTCTTC. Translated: CASSPLAGAGHNEQFF.

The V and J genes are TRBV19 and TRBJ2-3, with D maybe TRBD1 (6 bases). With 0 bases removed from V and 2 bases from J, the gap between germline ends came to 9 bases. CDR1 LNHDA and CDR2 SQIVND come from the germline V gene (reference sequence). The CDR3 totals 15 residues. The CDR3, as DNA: TGTGCCAGTAGTATAGAGGACAGACCCACAGATACGCAGTATTTT. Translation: CASSIEDRPTDTQYF.

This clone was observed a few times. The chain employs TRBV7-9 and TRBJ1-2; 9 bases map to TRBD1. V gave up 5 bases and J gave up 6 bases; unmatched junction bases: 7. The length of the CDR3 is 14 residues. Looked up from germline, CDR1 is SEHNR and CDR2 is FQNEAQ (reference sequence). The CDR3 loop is CASSLQGANDGYTF. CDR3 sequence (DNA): TGTGCCAGCAGCCTACAGGGGGCGAATGATGGCTACACCTTC.

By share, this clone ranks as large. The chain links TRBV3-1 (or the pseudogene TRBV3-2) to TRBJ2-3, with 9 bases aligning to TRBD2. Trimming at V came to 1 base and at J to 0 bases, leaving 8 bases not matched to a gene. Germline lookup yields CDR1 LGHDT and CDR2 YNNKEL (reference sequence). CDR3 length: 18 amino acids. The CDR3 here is CASSQVFAGGSSTDTQYF. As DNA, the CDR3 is TGTGCCAGCAGCCAAGTCTTTGCGGGGGGGAGTAGCACAGATACGCAGTATTTT.

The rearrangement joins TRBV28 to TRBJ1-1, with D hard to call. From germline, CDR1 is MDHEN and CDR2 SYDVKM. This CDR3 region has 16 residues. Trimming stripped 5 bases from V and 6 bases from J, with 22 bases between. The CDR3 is CASSPPLTSVRAEAFF. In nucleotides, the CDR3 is TGTGCCAGCAGTCCACCTCTGACCTCTGTTAGGGCTGAAGCTTTCTTT.

CDR3 DNA: TGTGCCAGTAGTATCTCAGACAGGTACTGGGATTCACCCCTCCACTTT. This codes for CASSISDRYWDSPLHF. V usage is TRBV19 and J usage is TRBJ1-6; a weak D match, TRBD1 (6 bases). CDR1 and CDR2 (germline): LNHDA, SQIVND (reference sequence). This CDR3 contains 16 residues. V shed 3 bases and J shed 8 bases, with 17 bases lying between them.

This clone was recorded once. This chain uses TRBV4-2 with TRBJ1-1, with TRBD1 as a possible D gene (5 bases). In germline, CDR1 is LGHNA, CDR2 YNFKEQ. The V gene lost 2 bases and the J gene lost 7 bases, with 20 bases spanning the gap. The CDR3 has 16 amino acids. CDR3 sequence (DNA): TGTGCCAGCAGCCAATTTCCAGGGCTCATGACTCTTGAAGCTTTCTTT. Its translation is CASSQFPGLMTLEAFF.